This TCR beta chain was sequenced in a study of T cells in Graves' hyperthyroidism and ophthalmopathy. This CDR3 has 17 residues. Trimming left V 3 bases short and J 2 bases short, with 17 bases between. In germline, CDR1 is LGHDT, CDR2 YNNKEL (reference sequence). This clonotype was picked up many times. The investigators amplified TCR beta CDR3 regions from RNA transcripts. During a first-round RT-PCR of the TCR CDR3, the HTBI primer set was used. One entry per CDR3 protein, called by TCRdb with MiXCR from the multiplex PCR reads. The data contain 500,000 to 750,000 distinct CDR3 sequences, roughly 14% of them singletons.

The chain uses TRBV3-1 and TRBJ1-3; D not resolved. The clonotype originates from a woman aged 30 to 39 with Graves' hyperthyroidism. Sequencing input: blood. The CDR3 loop is CASSHARGSVAGNTIYF. As DNA, the CDR3 is TGTGCCAGCAGCCACGCGAGAGGGTCCGTAGCTGGAAACACCATATATTTT.